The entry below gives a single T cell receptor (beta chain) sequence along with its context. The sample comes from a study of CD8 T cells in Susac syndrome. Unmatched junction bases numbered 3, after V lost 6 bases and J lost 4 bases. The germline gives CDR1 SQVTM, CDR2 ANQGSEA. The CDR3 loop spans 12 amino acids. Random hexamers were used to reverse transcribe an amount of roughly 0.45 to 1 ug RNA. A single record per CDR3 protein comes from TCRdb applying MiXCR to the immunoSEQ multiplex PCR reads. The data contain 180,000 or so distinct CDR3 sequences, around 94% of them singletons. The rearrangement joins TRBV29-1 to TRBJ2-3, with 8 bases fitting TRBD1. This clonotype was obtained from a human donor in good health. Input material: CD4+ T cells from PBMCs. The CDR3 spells CSVGQGADTQYF. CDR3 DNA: TGCAGCGTAGGACAGGGTGCAGATACGCAGTATTTT.